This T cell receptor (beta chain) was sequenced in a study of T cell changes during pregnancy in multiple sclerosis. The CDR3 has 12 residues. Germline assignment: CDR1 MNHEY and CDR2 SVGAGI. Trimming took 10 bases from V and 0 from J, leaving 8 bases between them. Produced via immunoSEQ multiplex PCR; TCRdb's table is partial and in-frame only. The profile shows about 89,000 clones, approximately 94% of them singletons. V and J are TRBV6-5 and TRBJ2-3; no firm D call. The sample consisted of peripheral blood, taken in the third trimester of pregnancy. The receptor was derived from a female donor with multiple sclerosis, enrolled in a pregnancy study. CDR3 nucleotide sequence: TGTGCCACTTCGTCGAGCACAGATACGCAGTATTTT. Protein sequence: CATSSSTDTQYF.